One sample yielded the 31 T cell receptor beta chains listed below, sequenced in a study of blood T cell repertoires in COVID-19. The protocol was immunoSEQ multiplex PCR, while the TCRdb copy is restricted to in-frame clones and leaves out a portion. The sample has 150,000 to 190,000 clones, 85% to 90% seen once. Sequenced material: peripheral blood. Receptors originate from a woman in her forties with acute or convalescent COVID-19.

CDR3 nucleotide sequence: TGTGCCAGCAGCTTTCGGGGGGCCCCAGATACGCAGTATTTT. Protein product: CASSFRGAPDTQYF. The chain uses TRBV13 and TRBJ2-3; perhaps TRBD2 as D (7 bases). Germline V gene data show CDR1 as PRHDT and CDR2 as FYEKMQ (reference sequence). The CDR3 is made up of 14 amino acids. The germline V and J ends were trimmed by 3 bases and 4 bases, with 11 bases remaining between them.

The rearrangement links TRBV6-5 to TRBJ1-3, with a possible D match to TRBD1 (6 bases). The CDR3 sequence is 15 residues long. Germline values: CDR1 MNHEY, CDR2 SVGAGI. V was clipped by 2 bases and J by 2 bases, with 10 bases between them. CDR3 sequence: CASSYTGRPGNTIYF. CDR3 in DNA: TGTGCCAGCAGTTACACAGGGCGCCCTGGAAACACCATATATTTT.

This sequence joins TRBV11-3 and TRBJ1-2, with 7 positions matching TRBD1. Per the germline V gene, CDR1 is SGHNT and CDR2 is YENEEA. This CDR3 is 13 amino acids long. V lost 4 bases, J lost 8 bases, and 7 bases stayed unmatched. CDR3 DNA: TGTGCCAGCAGCTATACAGGGGCACGGGGCTACACCTTC. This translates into CASSYTGARGYTF.

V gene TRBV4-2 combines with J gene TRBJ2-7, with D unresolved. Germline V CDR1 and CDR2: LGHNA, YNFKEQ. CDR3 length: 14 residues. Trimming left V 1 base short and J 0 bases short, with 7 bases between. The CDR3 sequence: CASSQVTSSYEQYF. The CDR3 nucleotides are TGTGCCAGCAGCCAAGTAACCAGCTCCTACGAGCAGTACTTC.

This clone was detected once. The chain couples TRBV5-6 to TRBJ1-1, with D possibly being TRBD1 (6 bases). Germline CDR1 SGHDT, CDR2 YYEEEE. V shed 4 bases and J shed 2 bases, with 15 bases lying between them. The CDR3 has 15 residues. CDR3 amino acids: CASSPTNRANTEAFF. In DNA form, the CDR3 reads TGTGCCAGCAGCCCGACAAACAGGGCAAACACTGAAGCTTTCTTT.

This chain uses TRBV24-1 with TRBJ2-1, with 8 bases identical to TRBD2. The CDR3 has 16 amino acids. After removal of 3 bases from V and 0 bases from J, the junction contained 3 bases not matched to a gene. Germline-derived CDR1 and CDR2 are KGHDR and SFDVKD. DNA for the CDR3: TGTGCCACCAGTGATCCCGGGACTAGCTCCTACAATGAGCAGTTCTTC. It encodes CATSDPGTSSYNEQFF.

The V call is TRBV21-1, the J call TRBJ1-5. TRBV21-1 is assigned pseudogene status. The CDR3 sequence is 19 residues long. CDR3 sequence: CASSISGLGVAGLNQPQHF. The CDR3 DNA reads TGTGCCAGCAGCATTTCGGGGCTAGGGGTGGCTGGACTAAATCAGCCCCAGCATTTT.

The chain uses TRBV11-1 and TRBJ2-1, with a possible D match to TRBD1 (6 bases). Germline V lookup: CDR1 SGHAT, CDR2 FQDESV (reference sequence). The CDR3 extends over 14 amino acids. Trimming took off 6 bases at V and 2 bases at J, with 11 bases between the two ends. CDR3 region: CASRAQGTYNEQFF. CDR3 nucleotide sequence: TGTGCCAGCAGGGCACAGGGAACCTACAATGAGCAGTTCTTC.

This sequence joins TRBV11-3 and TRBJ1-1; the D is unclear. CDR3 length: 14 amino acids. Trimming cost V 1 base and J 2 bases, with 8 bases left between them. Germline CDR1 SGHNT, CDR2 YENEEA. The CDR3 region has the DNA TGTGCCAGCAGCTTAGTCACAGAAAACACTGAAGCTTTCTTT. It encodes CASSLVTENTEAFF.

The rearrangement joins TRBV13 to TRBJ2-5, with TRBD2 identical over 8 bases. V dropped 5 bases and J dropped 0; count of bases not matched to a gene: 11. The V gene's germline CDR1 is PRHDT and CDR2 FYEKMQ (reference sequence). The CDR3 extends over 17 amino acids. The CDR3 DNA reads TGTGCCAGCAGCCTAAGCACTAGCGGAACGTACCAAGAGACCCAGTACTTC. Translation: CASSLSTSGTYQETQYF.

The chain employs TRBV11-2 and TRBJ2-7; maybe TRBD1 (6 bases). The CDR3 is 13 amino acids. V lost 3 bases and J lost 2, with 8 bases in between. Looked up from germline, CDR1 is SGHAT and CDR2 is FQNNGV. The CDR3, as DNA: TGTGCCAGCAGCTTCAGGGGAACCTACGAGCAGTACTTC. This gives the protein CASSFRGTYEQYF.

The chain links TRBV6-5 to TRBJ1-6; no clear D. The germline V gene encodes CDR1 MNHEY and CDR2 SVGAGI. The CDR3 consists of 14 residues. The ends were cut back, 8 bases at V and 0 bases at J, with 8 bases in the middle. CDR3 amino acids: CASHTDSYNSPLHF. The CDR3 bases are TGTGCCAGCCATACAGACTCCTATAATTCACCCCTCCACTTT.

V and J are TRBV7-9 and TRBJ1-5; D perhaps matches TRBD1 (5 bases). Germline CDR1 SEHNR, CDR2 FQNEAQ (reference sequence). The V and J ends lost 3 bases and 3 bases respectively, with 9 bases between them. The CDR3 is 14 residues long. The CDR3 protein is CASSLTDPNQPQHF. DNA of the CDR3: TGTGCCAGCAGCTTGACAGATCCCAATCAGCCCCAGCATTTT.

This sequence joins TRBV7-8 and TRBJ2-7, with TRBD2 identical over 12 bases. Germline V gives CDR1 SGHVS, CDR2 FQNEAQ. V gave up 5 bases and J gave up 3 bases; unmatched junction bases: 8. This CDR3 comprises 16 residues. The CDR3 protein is CASSPKRLAGVYEQYF. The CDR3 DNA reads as TGTGCCAGCAGCCCGAAGCGACTAGCGGGAGTCTACGAGCAGTACTTC.

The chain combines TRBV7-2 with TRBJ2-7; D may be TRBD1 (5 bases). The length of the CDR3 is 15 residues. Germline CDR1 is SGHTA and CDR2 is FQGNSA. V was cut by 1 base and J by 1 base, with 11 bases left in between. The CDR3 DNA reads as TGTGCCAGCAGCTTAGAGTCCAGGGCGTCCTACGAGCAGTACTTC. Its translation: CASSLESRASYEQYF.

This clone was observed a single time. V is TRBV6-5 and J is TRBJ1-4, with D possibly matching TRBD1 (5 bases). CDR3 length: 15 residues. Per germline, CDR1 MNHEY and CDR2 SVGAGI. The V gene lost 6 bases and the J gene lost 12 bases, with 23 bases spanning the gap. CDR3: CASRSGGGTWKELFF. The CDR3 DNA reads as TGTGCCAGCAGATCCGGGGGGGGAACCTGGAAAGAACTGTTTTTT.

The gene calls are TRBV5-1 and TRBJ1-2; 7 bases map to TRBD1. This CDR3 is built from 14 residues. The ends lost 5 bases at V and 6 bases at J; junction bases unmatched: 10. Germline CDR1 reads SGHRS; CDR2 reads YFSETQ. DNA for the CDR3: TGCGCCAGCAGTGACGGACAGGAGCGAAATGGCTACACCTTC. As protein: CASSDGQERNGYTF.

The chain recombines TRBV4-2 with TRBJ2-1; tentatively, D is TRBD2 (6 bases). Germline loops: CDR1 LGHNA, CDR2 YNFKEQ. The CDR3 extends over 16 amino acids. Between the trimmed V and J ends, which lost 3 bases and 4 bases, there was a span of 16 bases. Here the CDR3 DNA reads TGTGCCAGCAGCCAGTATAGCACCGGAGGGTACAATGAGCAGTTCTTC. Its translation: CASSQYSTGGYNEQFF.

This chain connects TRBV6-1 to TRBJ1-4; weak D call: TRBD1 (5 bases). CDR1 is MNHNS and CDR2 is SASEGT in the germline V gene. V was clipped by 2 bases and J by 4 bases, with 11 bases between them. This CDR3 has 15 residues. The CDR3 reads CASSEQGASNEKLFF. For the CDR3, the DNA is TGTGCCAGCAGTGAACAAGGGGCAAGTAATGAAAAACTGTTTTTT.

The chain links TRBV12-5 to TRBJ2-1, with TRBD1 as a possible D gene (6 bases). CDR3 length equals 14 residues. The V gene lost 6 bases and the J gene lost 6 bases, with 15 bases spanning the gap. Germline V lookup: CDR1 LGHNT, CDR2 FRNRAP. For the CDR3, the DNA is TGTGCTAGTGGACAGGGTTTAGGCTTCAATGAGCAGTTCTTC. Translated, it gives CASGQGLGFNEQFF.

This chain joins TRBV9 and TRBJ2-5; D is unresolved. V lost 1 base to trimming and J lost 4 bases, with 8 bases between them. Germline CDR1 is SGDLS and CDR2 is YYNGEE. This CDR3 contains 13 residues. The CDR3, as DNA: TGTGCCAGCAGCGTAAGCCCCGGAGAGACCCAGTACTTC. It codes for CASSVSPGETQYF.

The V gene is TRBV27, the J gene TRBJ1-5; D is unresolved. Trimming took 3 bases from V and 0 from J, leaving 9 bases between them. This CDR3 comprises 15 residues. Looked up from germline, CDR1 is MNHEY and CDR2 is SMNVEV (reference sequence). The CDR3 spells CASSLYSYSNQPQHF. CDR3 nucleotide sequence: TGTGCCAGCAGTTTGTACAGCTATAGCAATCAGCCCCAGCATTTT.

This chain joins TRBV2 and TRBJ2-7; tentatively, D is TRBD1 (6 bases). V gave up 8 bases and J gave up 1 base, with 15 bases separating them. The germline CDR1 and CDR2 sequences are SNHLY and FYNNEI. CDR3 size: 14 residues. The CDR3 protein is CASLPIRGSYEQYF. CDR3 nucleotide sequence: TGTGCCAGCCTTCCGATCAGGGGATCCTACGAGCAGTACTTC. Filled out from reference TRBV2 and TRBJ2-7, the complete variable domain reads EPEVTQTPSHQVTQMGQEVILRCVPISNHLYFYWYRQILGQKVEFLVSFYNNEISEKSEIFDDQFSVERPDGSNFTLKIRSTKLEDSAMYFCASLPIRGSYEQYFGPGTRLTVT.

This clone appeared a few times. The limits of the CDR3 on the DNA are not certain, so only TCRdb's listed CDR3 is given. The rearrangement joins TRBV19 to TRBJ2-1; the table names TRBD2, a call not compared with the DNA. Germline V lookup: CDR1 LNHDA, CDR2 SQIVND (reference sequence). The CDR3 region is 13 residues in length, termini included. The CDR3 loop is CASSILASEAEFF.

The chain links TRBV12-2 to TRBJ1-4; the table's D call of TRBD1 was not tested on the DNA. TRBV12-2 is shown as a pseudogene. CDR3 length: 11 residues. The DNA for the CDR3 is TGTGCAAGTCGCCATAGGGGAAAACTGTTTTTT. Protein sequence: CASRHRGKLFF.

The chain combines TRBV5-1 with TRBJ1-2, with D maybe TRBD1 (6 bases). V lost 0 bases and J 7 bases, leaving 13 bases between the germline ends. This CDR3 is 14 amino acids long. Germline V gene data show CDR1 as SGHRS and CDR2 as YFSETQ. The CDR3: CASSLVQGTSGYTF. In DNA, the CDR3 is TGCGCCAGCAGCTTGGTCCAGGGGACGAGTGGCTACACCTTC.

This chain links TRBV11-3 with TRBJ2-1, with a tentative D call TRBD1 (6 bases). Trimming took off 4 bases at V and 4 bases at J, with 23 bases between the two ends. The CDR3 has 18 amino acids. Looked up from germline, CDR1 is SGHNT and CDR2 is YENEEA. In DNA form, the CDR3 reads TGTGCCAGCAGCTCCCCCCTCGACAGGCCTGAGATTTACAATGAGCAGTTCTTC. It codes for CASSSPLDRPEIYNEQFF.

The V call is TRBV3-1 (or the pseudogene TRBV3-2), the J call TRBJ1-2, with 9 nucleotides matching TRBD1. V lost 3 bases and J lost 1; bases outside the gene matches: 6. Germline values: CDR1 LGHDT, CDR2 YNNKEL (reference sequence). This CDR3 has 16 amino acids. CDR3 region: CASSQTQGALNYGYTF. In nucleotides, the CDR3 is TGTGCCAGCAGCCAGACACAGGGGGCGCTTAACTATGGCTACACCTTC.

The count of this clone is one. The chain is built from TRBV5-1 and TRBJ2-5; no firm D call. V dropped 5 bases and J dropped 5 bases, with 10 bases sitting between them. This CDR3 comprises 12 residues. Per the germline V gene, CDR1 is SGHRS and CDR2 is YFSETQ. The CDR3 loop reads CASSKEIETQYF. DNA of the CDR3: TGCGCCAGCAGTAAGGAGATCGAGACCCAGTACTTC.

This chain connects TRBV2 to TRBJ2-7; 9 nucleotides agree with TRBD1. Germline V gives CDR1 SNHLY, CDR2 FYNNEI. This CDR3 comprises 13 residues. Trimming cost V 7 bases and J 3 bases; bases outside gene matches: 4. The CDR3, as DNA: TGTGCCAGCAATTGGGACAGGGACTACGAGCAGTACTTC. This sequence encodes CASNWDRDYEQYF.

Written as DNA, the CDR3 is TGTGCCAGCAGCGCCGGAACAGGGTTGGGCTCCTACGAGCAGTACTTC. Its translation: CASSAGTGLGSYEQYF. J is TRBJ2-7 and V is TRBV9; a weak D match, TRBD1 (6 bases). This CDR3 has 16 amino acids. Germline V gene sequence: CDR1 SGDLS, CDR2 YYNGEE. V was pared by 3 bases and J by 0 bases, with 16 bases between.